The entry that follows covers one T cell receptor (beta chain) sequence. Antigen unknown. The PCR was carried out with 60 Vbeta primers and 13 Jbeta primers. The assay was immunoSEQ multiplex PCR, and TCRdb's table has in-frame clones only and misses some. The table shows 200,000 to 250,000 clones, with over 70% occurring only once. The entry originates in a study of cytomegalovirus exposure and HLA in healthy donors. The CDR3 spans 13 residues. Germline V lookup: CDR1 MNHEY, CDR2 SMNVEV (reference sequence). The ends lost 7 bases at V and 2 bases at J; junction bases unmatched: 5. Study-wide results and limits: Testing in vitro showed a few CMV-associated chains specific for CMV antigens. It was 150 or so TCR beta chains that were listed as cytomegalovirus-associated. Reported performance of the classifier showed diagnosis of cytomegalovirus status with high specificity and sensitivity.

The rearrangement joins TRBV27 to TRBJ2-7; 7 bases match TRBD1. The sequence was collected from a boy aged 2 to 9 in good health and CMV-seronegative. Sequenced material: PBMCs. The CDR3 DNA follows: TGTGCCAGCATGAGACAGGGAGCCTACGAGCAGTACTTC. Translation: CASMRQGAYEQYF.